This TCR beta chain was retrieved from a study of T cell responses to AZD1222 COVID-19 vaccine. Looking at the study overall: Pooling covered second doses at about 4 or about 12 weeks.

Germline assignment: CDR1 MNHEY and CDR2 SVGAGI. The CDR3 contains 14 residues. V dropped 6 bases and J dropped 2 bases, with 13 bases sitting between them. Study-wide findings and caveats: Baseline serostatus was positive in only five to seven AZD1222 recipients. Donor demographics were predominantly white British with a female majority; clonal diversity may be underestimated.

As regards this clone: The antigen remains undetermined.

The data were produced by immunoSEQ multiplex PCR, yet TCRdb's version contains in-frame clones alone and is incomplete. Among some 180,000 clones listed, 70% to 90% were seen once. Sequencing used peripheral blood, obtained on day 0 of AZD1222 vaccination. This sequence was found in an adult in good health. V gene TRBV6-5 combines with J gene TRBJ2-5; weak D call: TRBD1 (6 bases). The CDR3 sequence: CASSHPGQQETQYF. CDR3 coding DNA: TGTGCCAGCAGCCACCCGGGACAACAAGAGACCCAGTACTTC.